This T cell receptor beta chain was identified in a study of Ad26.COV2.S vaccination and SARS-CoV-2 variants. Study-wide context: Intramuscularly, Ad26.COV2.S was given either once or twice, 56 days apart.

Study-wide points: It was reported that spike-specific CD8+ and CD4+ T cell responses were substantially broad after vaccination. In TCR breadth and depth analyses, total T cell responses may have been underestimated.

This CDR3 region has 12 residues. Per germline, CDR1 SQVTM and CDR2 ANQGSEA. Trimming took off 4 bases at V and 5 bases at J, with 11 bases between the two ends. As to this clone: Its cognate antigen is unknown.

Assay used: immunoSEQ multiplex PCR; TCRdb lists only in-frame clones, some missing. The repertoire has about 400,000 clones, around 92% of them found once; the top ten carry more than 1.5%. The treatment: 19 received Ad26.COV2.S at low or high dose, single or two shots; 5 received placebo; per-sample allocation not given. Repertoires come from day 63 after the first vaccine or placebo injection. This sequence joins TRBV29-1 and TRBJ2-5; D could derive from TRBD1 or TRBD2 (5 bases each). The receptor's source is a person aged 18 to 65 who received the Ad26.COV2.S COVID-19 vaccine or a placebo. Specimen: peripheral blood, collected in a trial of Ad26.COV2.S vaccine versus placebo. The CDR3, as DNA: TGCAGCGTTGTAAGGGGCGGGGAGACCCAGTACTTC. Its protein product is CSVVRGGETQYF.